The 31 T cell receptor beta chains below all came from one sample that was sequenced in a study of breast tumors, draining lymph nodes, adjacent tissues (dated by TCRdb to the mid-2010s). The axillary draining lymph nodes of breast cancer patients were the source of the lymph node samples. The method was multiplex PCR. The sample was run on an Illumina HiSeq 2000. The raw public data were reprocessed by TCRdb itself: fastp quality trimming at Q25, MiXCR clonotype calling, in-frame beta chains only. Rows merge per CDR3 protein into single entries with the most common DNA and genes. For this sample there are about 140,000 distinct CDR3 sequences; approximately 20% appear just once. The top ten clonotypes cover just over 2.5% of the sample. Source material: axillary lymph node tissue. These TCRs come from a female donor with breast cancer. Some clones in this sample may be carry-over from other donors' samples.

In its sample, this clonotype was seen many times. V usage is TRBV5-1 and J usage is TRBJ2-7; weak D call: TRBD1 (8 bases). V shed 3 bases and J shed 12 bases, with 22 bases lying between them. This CDR3 has 14 residues. Germline V CDR1 and CDR2: SGHRS, YFSETQ. This chain's CDR3 is CASSSGGQGRGLYF. In DNA, the CDR3 is TGCGCCAGCAGCTCGGGAGGACAGGGTCGTGGGTTGTACTTC.

Note on this clonotype: This is likely a read error, given that the CDR3 carries no conserved phenylalanine or tryptophan at its end. V is TRBV6-1 and J is TRBJ2-7; D might be TRBD2 (5 bases). V was shortened by 0 bases and J by 5 bases, with 14 bases between the two germline ends. CDR3 length: 15 residues. Germline CDR1 is MNHNS and CDR2 is SASEGT. The CDR3 is CASSEARTVDNEQYL. CDR3 DNA sequence: TGTGCCAGCAGTGAAGCCCGGACTGTAGACAACGAGCAGTACCTC.

In its sample, this clonotype was seen a few times. A much larger clonotype is one base distant, so this may be a read error. The chain uses TRBV9 and TRBJ2-1; the D call may be TRBD1 or TRBD2 (5 bases each). Per the germline V gene, CDR1 is SGDLS and CDR2 is YYNGEE. CDR3 length: 15 amino acids. In nucleotides, the CDR3 is TGTGCCAGCAGCACCCAGGGAGCCTACTACAATGAGCAGTCCTTC. It encodes CASSTQGAYYNEQSF.

This clonotype has at least ten counts. V is TRBV9 and J is TRBJ2-3; TRBD2 aligns across 8 bases. J lost 5 bases, V lost 2 bases, and 4 bases had no gene match. Germline loops: CDR1 SGDLS, CDR2 YYNGEE. The CDR3 totals 14 residues. The CDR3 DNA reads TGTGCCAGCAGCGTTAGCGGGAATTTAGATACGCAGTATTTT. This sequence encodes CASSVSGNLDTQYF.

This clonotype was recorded many times. The CDR3 bases are TGCGCCAGCAGTGAACGGGGGACACCCCTCCACTTT. As protein: CASSERGTPLHF. This chain joins TRBV10-2 and TRBJ1-6, with a weak D call TRBD1 (5 bases). The CDR3 sequence is 12 residues long. Germline V gene lookup returns CDR1 WSHSY and CDR2 SAAADI. V was trimmed by 3 bases and J by 11 bases, leaving 8 bases between them.

In regard to this clonotype: Because it lacks the conserved phenylalanine or tryptophan at the end, this CDR3 is likely a read error. The chain combines TRBV18 with TRBJ2-7, with a weak D call TRBD2 (7 bases). The CDR3 is made up of 14 amino acids. Trimming pared 8 bases from V and 1 base from J, leaving 15 bases between. Per the germline V gene, CDR1 is KGHSH and CDR2 is LQKENI. CDR3 sequence reads: CASARGQESYEQYS. CDR3 DNA sequence: TGTGCCAGCGCGCGGGGGCAGGAGTCCTACGAGCAGTACTCC.

With regard to this clonotype: Just one base apart from a much larger clone, this may be a read error. The chain links TRBV14 to TRBJ1-6; tentatively, D is TRBD1 (5 bases). The CDR3 extends over 15 amino acids. Germline V CDR1 and CDR2: SGHDN, FVKESK. V was cut by 3 bases and J by 5 bases, with 11 bases left in between. CDR3 sequence reads: CASSHRGRHNSPLHF. For the CDR3, the DNA is TGTGCCAGCAGCCACCGGGGCAGACATAATTCACCCCTCCACTTT.

The chain is built from TRBV18 and TRBJ2-1, with 12 nucleotides matching TRBD2. Germline V gene data show CDR1 as KGHSH and CDR2 as LQKENI. The CDR3 has 18 residues. The junction had 13 bases not matched to a gene; V was cut back by 2 bases and J by 8 bases. CDR3 nucleotides: TGTGCCAGCTCACCAAATCCTGGTAGGACTAGCGGGAACGATGAGCAGTTCTTC. Its translation is CASSPNPGRTSGNDEQFF.

This clonotype was counted ten times or more. The chain recombines TRBV7-8 with TRBJ2-5; a weak D match, TRBD2 (5 bases). Deletions cut 1 base from V and 5 bases from J, with 11 bases between. The CDR3 is 14 residues long. CDR1 and CDR2 (germline): SGHVS, FQNEAQ. CDR3 bases: TGTGCCAGCAGCTTAGGGTCTAGCTTCGAGACCCAGTACTTC. Its translation: CASSLGSSFETQYF.

This clonotype was seen a few times. CDR3 sequence: CASSPTSGQETQYF. CDR3 sequence (DNA): TGTGCCAGCTCACCGACTAGCGGACAAGAGACCCAGTACTTC. The chain joins TRBV18 to TRBJ2-5; 9 nucleotides match TRBD2. This CDR3 contains 14 residues. V shed 3 bases and J 2 bases; nucleotides not matched to a gene: 1. Per the germline V gene, CDR1 is KGHSH and CDR2 is LQKENI.

On this clonotype: A much larger clone is a single base away; this may be a read error. CDR3 loop: CASSFQGYGQYF. CDR3 nucleotides: TGTGCCAGCAGCTTCCAGGGTTACGGGCAGTACTTC. The chain uses TRBV11-2 and TRBJ2-7; possible D gene TRBD1, 5 bases. Germline values: CDR1 SGHAT, CDR2 FQNNGV. The CDR3 sequence is 12 residues long.

As for this clonotype: This may be a read error, as it is one base from a much larger clone. The rearrangement uses TRBV28 and TRBJ2-7, with 9 bases identical to TRBD1. Germline V CDR1 and CDR2: MDHEN, SYDVKM. V trimming: 6 bases; J trimming: 4 bases; junction bases outside the gene matches: 10. CDR3 length equals 15 residues. CDR3: CASRTRQGVIYEQYF. As DNA, the CDR3 is TGTGCCAGCAGGACAAGACAGGGGGTTATATACGAGCAGTACTTC.

This clonotype has ten or more counts. The rearrangement uses TRBV10-3 and TRBJ2-7, with 11 bases fitting TRBD1. The germline V gene has CDR1 ENHRY and CDR2 SYGVKD. This CDR3 region has 17 residues. After removal of 3 bases from V and 0 bases from J, the junction contained 7 bases not matched to a gene. As DNA, the CDR3 is TGTGCCATCAGTGACTGGACAGGGGGCGAGAACTCCTACGAGCAGTACTTC. Residues: CAISDWTGGENSYEQYF.

This clonotype was found many times. The CDR3 sequence: CASGGRGPGFNEQFF. The CDR3 coding sequence is TGTGCCAGCGGGGGTAGAGGGCCCGGGTTTAATGAGCAGTTCTTC. The rearrangement links TRBV6-1 to TRBJ2-1, with D perhaps assigned TRBD1 or TRBD2 (5 bases each). The CDR3 extends over 15 amino acids. Between the trimmed V and J ends, which lost 8 bases and 7 bases, there was a span of 21 bases. Germline V gene sequence: CDR1 MNHNS, CDR2 SASEGT.

There are many counts of this clonotype. The rearrangement joins TRBV5-1 to TRBJ2-2; 8 bases map to TRBD1. Trimming at V came to 4 bases and at J to 4 bases, leaving 12 bases not matched to a gene. The CDR3 consists of 17 residues. CDR1 and CDR2 from the germline V gene are SGHRS and YFSETQ. In DNA form, the CDR3 reads TGCGCCAGCAGCCCTGGATTCCAGGGGGCGCGCACCGGGGAGCTGTTTTTT. It translates to CASSPGFQGARTGELFF.

This clonotype was counted at least ten times. This chain's CDR3 is CASSQRLAGVWNEQFF. In DNA, the CDR3 is TGTGCCAGCAGTCAGAGACTAGCGGGAGTGTGGAATGAGCAGTTCTTC. This sequence joins TRBV12-3 or TRBV12-4 and TRBJ2-1; 12 bases are shared with TRBD2. V was clipped by 5 bases and J by 7 bases; unmatched bases: 9. The length of the CDR3 is 16 residues.

About this clonotype itself: This clone may be a read error of a much larger clone one base away. This sequence joins TRBV6-6 and TRBJ1-5; D possibly corresponds to TRBD1 (5 bases). Trimming removed 2 bases from V and 9 bases from J, with 17 bases in between. CDR3 length: 15 amino acids. The V gene's germline CDR1 is MNHNY and CDR2 SVGAGI (reference sequence). CDR3 region: CASSYGAYQGRPQHF. The CDR3 nucleotides read TGTGCCAGCAGTTACGGGGCTTATCAAGGACGGCCCCAGCATTTT.

This clonotype was counted at least ten times. The CDR3 DNA is TGCGCCAGCAGCCAAGACCTACCAGAAGGGTCCTACGAGCAGTACTTC. Residues: CASSQDLPEGSYEQYF. The rearrangement links TRBV4-1 to TRBJ2-7, with no clear D. The germline gives CDR1 MGHRA, CDR2 YSYEKL. The CDR3 contains 16 residues. V lost 0 bases, J lost 1 base, and 13 bases lay in between.

Points on this clonotype: A much more abundant neighbour one base away suggests this may be a read error. The chain is built from TRBV27 and TRBJ2-7; 8 bases match TRBD1. The CDR3 runs 15 residues. Losses at the gene ends were 6 bases for V and 5 bases for J; bases not matched to a gene: 12. Germline CDR1 and CDR2: MNHEY and SMNVEV (reference sequence). The CDR3 spells CASSPWTGIAHEQYF. The DNA of the CDR3 is TGTGCCAGCAGCCCCTGGACAGGGATTGCCCACGAGCAGTACTTC.

Notes on this clonotype: Possible read error: a much larger clone is one base away. V and J are TRBV6-1 and TRBJ2-1; D remains unclear. Germline lookup yields CDR1 MNHNS and CDR2 SASEGT. The CDR3 totals 15 residues. Trimming removed 8 bases at V and 0 bases at J, with 14 bases between. This CDR3 is CASPKVGYSYNEQFF. CDR3 in DNA: TGTGCCAGCCCCAAGGTCGGGTACTCCTACAATGAGCAGTTCTTC.

This clonotype was counted a few times. V is TRBV15 and J is TRBJ1-3; 9 nucleotides agree with TRBD1. CDR3 length: 17 amino acids. The ends lost 1 base at V and 3 bases at J; junction bases unmatched: 7. Germline CDR1 is LNHNV and CDR2 is YYDKDF (reference sequence). The CDR3 DNA reads as TGTGCCACCAGCAGAGCTACTGGGACAGGGCGTGGAAACACCATATATTTT. This translates into CATSRATGTGRGNTIYF.

This clonotype was observed at least ten times. The gene calls are TRBV7-6 and TRBJ2-3, with D tentatively TRBD1 (5 bases). V gave up 0 bases and J gave up 0 bases, with 10 bases separating them. CDR1 and CDR2 (germline): SGHVS, FNYEAQ. The CDR3 has 16 residues. The CDR3 nucleotides are TGTGCCAGCAGCTTAGCGCAGGGTGCAAGCACAGATACGCAGTATTTT. Protein product: CASSLAQGASTDTQYF.

As for this clonotype: Possible read error: a much larger clone is one base away. The rearrangement uses TRBV6-6 and TRBJ1-5; D uncertain. The CDR3 contains 15 residues. Germline V gene lookup returns CDR1 MNHNY and CDR2 SVGAGI (reference sequence). Trimming took 2 bases from V and 9 from J, leaving 17 bases between them. The CDR3 is CASSYISGMGRPQHF. The CDR3 region has the DNA TGTGCCAGCAGTTACATATCAGGAATGGGTCGGCCCCAGCATTTT.

This clonotype was seen a handful of times. One base away lies a much larger clone, so this may be a sequencing read error. The chain couples TRBV7-8 to TRBJ2-5; 11 bases are shared with TRBD2. The CDR3 has 15 residues. The V gene's germline CDR1 is SGHVS and CDR2 FQNEAQ. This CDR3 reads CANSLGSGRGETQYF. DNA for the CDR3: TGTGCCAACAGCTTAGGTAGCGGGAGGGGTGAGACCCAGTACTTC.

In this sample, this clonotype turned up many times. This chain uses TRBV5-6 with TRBJ2-2, with D possibly being TRBD1 or TRBD2 (6 bases each). This CDR3 region has 15 residues. Germline CDR1 and CDR2: SGHDT and YYEEEE. V was pared by 4 bases and J by 5 bases, with 15 bases between. The CDR3 loop reads CASSPLGGNTGELFF. The CDR3 nucleotides read TGTGCCAGCAGCCCTTTGGGGGGCAATACCGGGGAGCTGTTTTTT.

The V and J genes are TRBV19 and TRBJ2-1; TRBD2 agrees at 10 bases. Germline V gene lookup returns CDR1 LNHDA and CDR2 SQIVND (reference sequence). Trimming removed 2 bases from V and 8 bases from J; junction bases left unmatched: 15. The CDR3 contains 18 residues. The CDR3 loop reads CASSIKGKAGGPRDEQFF. In DNA form, the CDR3 reads TGTGCCAGTAGTATAAAGGGAAAAGCGGGAGGGCCTCGGGATGAGCAGTTCTTC. Full variable domain (remainder filled in from reference TRBV19 and TRBJ2-1): DGGITQSPKYLFRKEGQNVTLSCEQNLNHDAMYWYRQDPGQGLRLIYYSQIVNDFQKGDIAEGYSVSREKKESFPLTVTSAQKNPTAFYLCASSIKGKAGGPRDEQFFGPGTRLTVL.

This clonotype has a count of ten or more. The chain carries TRBV10-3 and TRBJ2-1; D not resolved. Trimming stripped 3 bases from V and 8 bases from J, with 14 bases between. The length of the CDR3 is 14 residues. The germline V gene encodes CDR1 ENHRY and CDR2 SYGVKD. The CDR3: CAISDTSGADEQFF. In DNA form, the CDR3 reads TGTGCCATCAGTGATACTTCGGGCGCGGATGAGCAGTTCTTC.

This clonotype has more than one count but fewer than ten. V and J are TRBV18 and TRBJ2-3; unclear D gene. Germline CDR1 is KGHSH and CDR2 is LQKENI. The CDR3 has 13 amino acids. Trimming took off 2 bases at V and 2 bases at J, with 5 bases between the two ends. DNA for the CDR3: TGTGCCAGCTCACCAGCCACCACAGATACGCAGTATTTT. This translates into CASSPATTDTQYF.

On this clonotype: Germline and junction disagree at one end, which may indicate a read error. The chain is built from TRBV14 and TRBJ2-2; a weak D match, TRBD2 (5 bases). This CDR3 contains 13 residues. Germline loops: CDR1 SGHDN, CDR2 FVKESK. The CDR3, as DNA: TGTGCCAGCAGCCCCTACTTCACCGGGAAGCTGTTTTTT. Its protein product is CASSPYFTGKLFF.

This clonotype was recorded many times. The chain joins TRBV6-5 to TRBJ2-7; 7 bases map to TRBD2. The CDR3 consists of 14 residues. Germline trimming cut 4 bases from V and 3 bases from J; bases unmatched to any gene: 6. Germline CDR1 and CDR2: MNHEY and SVGAGI. The CDR3 protein is CASSSALADYEQYF. The CDR3 nucleotides read TGTGCCAGCAGTTCCGCCCTAGCGGACTACGAGCAGTACTTC.

The count of this clonotype is one. Just one base apart from a much larger clone, this may be a read error. The chain uses TRBV7-7 and TRBJ2-2; 10 bases are a match to TRBD2. Looked up from germline, CDR1 is SSHAT and CDR2 is FNYEAQ (reference sequence). The CDR3 consists of 14 residues. The CDR3 DNA reads TGTGCTAGCAGCCAACTAGCGGGGACCTGGGAGCTGTTTTTT. Protein sequence: CASSQLAGTWELFF.